This T cell receptor beta chain was captured by sequencing in a study of T cells in Graves' hyperthyroidism and ophthalmopathy. This CDR3 is built from 14 residues. Per the germline V gene, CDR1 is MDHEN and CDR2 is SYDVKM. The ends lost 3 bases at V and 4 bases at J; junction bases unmatched: 4. This clonotype was counted ten times or more. Amplification targeted TCR beta CDR3 regions from RNA transcripts. First-round RT-PCR targeting the TCR CDR3 was performed with the HTBI primer set. Each CDR3 protein gets one entry after TCRdb re-called the multiplex PCR reads with MiXCR. The data hold hundreds of thousands of distinct CDR3 sequences, with about a sixth observed a single time.

The chain links TRBV28 to TRBJ2-7; 9 bases are a match to TRBD2. The sample taken for sequencing was blood. This clonotype was obtained from a young woman with Graves' hyperthyroidism. The CDR3 protein is CASSFSSGIYEQYF. CDR3 DNA sequence: TGTGCCAGCAGTTTTTCTAGCGGGATTTACGAGCAGTACTTC. Full variable domain (rest looked up from reference TRBV28 and TRBJ2-7): DVKVTQSSRYLVKRTGEKVFLECVQDMDHENMFWYRQDPGLGLRLIYFSYDVKMKEKGDIPEGYSVSREKKERFSLILESASTNQTSMYLCASSFSSGIYEQYFGPGTRLTVT.